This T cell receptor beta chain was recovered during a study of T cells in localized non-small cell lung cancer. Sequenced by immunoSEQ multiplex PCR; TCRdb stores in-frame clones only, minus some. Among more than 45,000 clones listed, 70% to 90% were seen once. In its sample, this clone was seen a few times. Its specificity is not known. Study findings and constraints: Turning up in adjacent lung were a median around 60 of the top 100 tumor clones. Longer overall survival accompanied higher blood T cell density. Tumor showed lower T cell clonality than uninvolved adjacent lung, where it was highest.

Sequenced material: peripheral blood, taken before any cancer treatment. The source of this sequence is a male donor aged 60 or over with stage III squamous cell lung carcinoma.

CDR3 region: CVCSTANEKLFF. The CDR3 nucleotides are TGTGTCTGTAGTACGGCGAATGAAAAACTGTTTTTT. The chain joins TRBV30 to TRBJ1-4; D is unclear. Germline loops: CDR1 GTSNPN, CDR2 SVGIG (reference sequence). The CDR3 covers 12 residues.